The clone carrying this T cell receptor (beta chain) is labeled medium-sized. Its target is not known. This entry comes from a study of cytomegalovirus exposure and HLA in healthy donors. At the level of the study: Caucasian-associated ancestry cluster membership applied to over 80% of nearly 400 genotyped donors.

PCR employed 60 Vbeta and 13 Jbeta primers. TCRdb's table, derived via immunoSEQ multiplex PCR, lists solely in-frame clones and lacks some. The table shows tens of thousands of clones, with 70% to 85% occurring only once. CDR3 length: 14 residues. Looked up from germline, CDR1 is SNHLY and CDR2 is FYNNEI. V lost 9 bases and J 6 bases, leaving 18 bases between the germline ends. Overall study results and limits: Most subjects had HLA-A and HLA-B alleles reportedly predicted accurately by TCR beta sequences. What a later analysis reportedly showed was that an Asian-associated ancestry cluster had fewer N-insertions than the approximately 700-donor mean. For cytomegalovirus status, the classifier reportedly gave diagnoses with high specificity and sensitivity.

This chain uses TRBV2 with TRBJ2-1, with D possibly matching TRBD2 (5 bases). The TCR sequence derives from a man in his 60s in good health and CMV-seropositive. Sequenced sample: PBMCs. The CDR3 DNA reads TGTGCCAGTAGCCGGGATTTCAGCCTCAATGAGCAGTTCTTC. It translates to CASSRDFSLNEQFF.